This TCR beta chain was sequenced in a study of control samples from healthy donors and cancer patients. The CDR3 is made up of 15 amino acids. Unmatched junction bases numbered 3, after V lost 0 bases and J lost 9 bases. CDR1 and CDR2 (germline): MRHNA, SNTAGT. The protocol was immunoSEQ multiplex PCR, while the TCRdb copy is restricted to in-frame clones and leaves out a portion. This sample has about 69,000 clones, with approximately 89% found just once. The origin of this receptor is a man aged 55 to 70 with lung cancer. Sequenced input: PBMCs. This chain uses TRBV6-4 with TRBJ1-6; 9 nucleotides match TRBD1. The CDR3 bases are TGTGCCAGCAGTGACTCTGGACAGGGGATTTCACCCCTCCACTTT. Amino acids: CASSDSGQGISPLHF.